This TCR beta chain was retrieved from a study of T cell changes during pregnancy in multiple sclerosis. Sequenced by immunoSEQ multiplex PCR; TCRdb stores in-frame clones only, minus some. In the table there are 55,000 to 70,000 clones, roughly 94% of which are singletons. The clonotype originates from a female donor in good health, enrolled as a control in a pregnancy study. Sequenced material: peripheral blood, taken in the second trimester of pregnancy.

This chain's CDR3 is CASSLLGASYEQYF. The DNA for the CDR3 is TGTGCCAGCAGTTTATTGGGGGCATCCTACGAGCAGTACTTC. The chain has TRBV28 and TRBJ2-7; perhaps TRBD1 as D (6 bases). The CDR3 consists of 14 residues. From germline, CDR1 is MDHEN and CDR2 SYDVKM. Trimming cost V 1 base and J 1 base, with 8 bases left between them.